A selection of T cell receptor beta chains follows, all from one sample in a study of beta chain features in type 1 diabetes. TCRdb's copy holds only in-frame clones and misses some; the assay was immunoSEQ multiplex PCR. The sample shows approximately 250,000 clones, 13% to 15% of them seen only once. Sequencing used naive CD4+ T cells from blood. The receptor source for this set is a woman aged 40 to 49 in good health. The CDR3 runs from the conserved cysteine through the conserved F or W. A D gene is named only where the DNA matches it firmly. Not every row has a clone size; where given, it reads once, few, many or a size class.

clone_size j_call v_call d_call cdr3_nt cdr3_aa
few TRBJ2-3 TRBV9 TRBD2 TGTGCCAGCAGCCCTCGACTAGCGGGGGGACTGGCGGATACGCAGTATTTT CASSPRLAGGLADTQYF
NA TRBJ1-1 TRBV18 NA TGTGCCAGCTCACCGGGGCGGGGTCAAGCTTTCTTT CASSPGRGQAFF
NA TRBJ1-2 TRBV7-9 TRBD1 TGTGCCACCCTAGGGGGCGACTATGGCTACACCTTC CATLGGDYGYTF
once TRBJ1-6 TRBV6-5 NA TGTGCCAGCAGCAGGGTATGGAATTCACCCCTCCACTTT CASSRVWNSPLHF
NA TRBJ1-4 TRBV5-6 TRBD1 TGTGCCAGCAGCCCGGGACAGGGTTTGGGTTCGAACGGTGAAAAACTGTTTTTT CASSPGQGLGSNGEKLFF
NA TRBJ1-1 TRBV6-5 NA TGTGCCAGCAGTGTACAGGGAAGGACTGAAGCTTTCTTT CASSVQGRTEAFF
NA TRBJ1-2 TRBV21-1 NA TGTGCCAGCAGCAAAAAGCGGGGCCCTTTTATAAAAACCTTC CASSKKRGPFIKTF
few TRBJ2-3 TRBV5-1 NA TGCGCCAGCAGCTTGGGCGTAATCCCCACCGCAGATACGCAGTATTTT CASSLGVIPTADTQYF
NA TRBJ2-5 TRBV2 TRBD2 TGTGCCAGCAGTGCGCTAGCGGGGGGAGAGACCCAGTACTTC CASSALAGGETQYF
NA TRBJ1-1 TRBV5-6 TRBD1 TGTGCCAGCAGCCCCCGGGACAGGGGGCGCCATGGGTTT CASSPRDRGRHGF
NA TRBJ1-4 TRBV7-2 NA TGTGCCAGCAGCCTGGCTCCAACTAATGAAAAACTGTTTTTT CASSLAPTNEKLFF
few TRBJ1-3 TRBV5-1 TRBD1 TGCGCCAGCAGCTCGACAGGGAACTCTGGAAACACCATATATTTT CASSSTGNSGNTIYF
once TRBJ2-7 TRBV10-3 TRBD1 TGTGCCATCGGACTAACAGGGGGCGGCTTGCACGAGCAGTACTTC CAIGLTGGGLHEQYF
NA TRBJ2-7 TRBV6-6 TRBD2 TGTGCCAGCAGTACTCAACTAGCGGGGGGGACCGAGCAGTACTTC CASSTQLAGGTEQYF
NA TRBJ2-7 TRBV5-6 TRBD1 TGTGCCAGCAGGGGATTCGAGGGGGCGGCCTACGAGCAGTACTTC CASRGFEGAAYEQYF
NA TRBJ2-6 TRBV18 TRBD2 TGTGCCAGCTCAAATTACGTCGGGGGGAAGGCTGGGGCCAACGTCCTGACTTTC CASSNYVGGKAGANVLTF
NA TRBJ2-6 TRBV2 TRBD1 TGTGCCAGCAATCGGGACAGATCTTACTCTGGGGCCAACGTCCTGACTTTC CASNRDRSYSGANVLTF
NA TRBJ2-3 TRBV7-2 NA TGTGCCAGCAGCTTAAACTCGCGGGGGCCCACAGATACGCAGTATTTT CASSLNSRGPTDTQYF
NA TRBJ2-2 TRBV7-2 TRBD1 TGTGCCAGCAGCCTCCCCCGGGACAGGGGTCGGAACACCGGGGAGCTGTTTTTT CASSLPRDRGRNTGELFF
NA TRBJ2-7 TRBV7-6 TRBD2 TGTGCCAGCAGCTCGCCAGCGGTCCTCAGCGGGGTCAACGAGCAGTACTTC CASSSPAVLSGVNEQYF
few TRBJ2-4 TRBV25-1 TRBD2 TGTGCCAGCAGCGTGCGGGGGGAAAACATTCAGTACTTC CASSVRGENIQYF
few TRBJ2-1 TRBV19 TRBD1 TGTGCCAGCGGGACAGGGCCCTACAATGAGCAGTTCTTC CASGTGPYNEQFF
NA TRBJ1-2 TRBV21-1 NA TGTGCCAGCCGGGGGGGGCTTGTATATGGCTACACCTTC CASRGGLVYGYTF
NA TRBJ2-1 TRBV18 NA TGTGCCAGCTCACCACCGAGGAGAGGAATAGGCAATGAGCAGTTCTTC CASSPPRRGIGNEQFF
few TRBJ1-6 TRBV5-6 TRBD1 TGTGCCAGCAGACGGACAGGATCCTTACCCCTCCACTTT CASRRTGSLPLHF
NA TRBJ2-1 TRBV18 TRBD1 TGTGCCAGCTCACCCCGGGACAGGGTCCGATACAATGAGCAGTTCTTC CASSPRDRVRYNEQFF
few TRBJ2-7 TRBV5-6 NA TGTGCCAGCAGCTTCTCCCACGAGCAGTACTTC CASSFSHEQYF
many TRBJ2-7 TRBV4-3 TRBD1 TGCGCCAGCAGCCAAGAGGACAGGGAACACTACGAGCAGTACTTC CASSQEDREHYEQYF
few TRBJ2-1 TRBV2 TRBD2 TGTGCCAGCAGTGTAGAGCGGGGGGCCTACAATGAGCAGTTCTTC CASSVERGAYNEQFF
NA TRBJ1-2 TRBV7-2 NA TGTGCCAGCAGCTTAAATGGAGTGGCCGGTAAATTCTTC CASSLNGVAGKFF
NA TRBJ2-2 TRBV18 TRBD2 TGTGCCAGCTCCCGGACGACTAGCGGGGCGAACACCGGGGAGCTGTTTTTT CASSRTTSGANTGELFF
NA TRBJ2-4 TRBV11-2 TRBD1 TGTGCCAGCAGCCCGGGACAGCTAGCCAAAAACATTCAGTACTTC CASSPGQLAKNIQYF
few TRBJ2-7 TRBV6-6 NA TGTGCCAGCACCCTACGAGGGGACAAGCAGTACTTC CASTLRGDKQYF
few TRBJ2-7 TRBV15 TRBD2 TGTGCCACCAGCAGGGATCCGGGACTAGACAGCGAGCAGTACTTC CATSRDPGLDSEQYF
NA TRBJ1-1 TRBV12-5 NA TGTGCTAGTGGTCCCGGGGGGTCTGGACTGAACACTGAAGCTTTCTTT CASGPGGSGLNTEAFF
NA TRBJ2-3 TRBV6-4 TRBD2 TGTGCCAGCAGTGCCCAGGGACTACACACAGATACGCAGTATTTT CASSAQGLHTDTQYF
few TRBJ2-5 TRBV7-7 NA TGTGCTAGCACCCAAGGGGCACCACTGCTAGGAGAGACCCAGTACTTC CASTQGAPLLGETQYF
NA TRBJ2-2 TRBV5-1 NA TGCGCCAGCCGCGCGGGGTCGCCGAACACCGGGGAGCTGTTTTTT CASRAGSPNTGELFF
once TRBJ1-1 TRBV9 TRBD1 TGTGCCAGCAGCGTGGGACAGATGAACACTGAAGCTTTCTTT CASSVGQMNTEAFF
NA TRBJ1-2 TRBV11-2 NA TGTGCCAGCAGCCCTACGGGTTTAAACTATGGCTACACCTTC CASSPTGLNYGYTF
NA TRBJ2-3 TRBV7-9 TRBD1 TGTGCCAGCACCTCGGACAGGGGGGGCGATACGCAGTATTTT CASTSDRGGDTQYF
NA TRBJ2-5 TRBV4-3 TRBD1 TGCGCCAGCAGTAATACAGGGGGCCGAGAGACCCAGTACTTC CASSNTGGRETQYF
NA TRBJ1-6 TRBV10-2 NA TGCGCCAGCAGTGAGTCGACTCCGAGGGTGCGTACCCTCCACTTT CASSESTPRVRTLHF
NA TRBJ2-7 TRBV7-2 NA TGTGCCAGCAGCTTAGGGGGCTCGCAGGCGGAGCAGTACTTC CASSLGGSQAEQYF
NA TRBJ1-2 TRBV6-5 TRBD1 TGTGCCAGCAGTTACTACGACAGGGATCGGGATGGCTACACCTTC CASSYYDRDRDGYTF
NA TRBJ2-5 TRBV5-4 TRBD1 TGTGCCAGCAGATACCGGGACAGGGTTAGTCTTGGGGAGACCCAGTACTTC CASRYRDRVSLGETQYF
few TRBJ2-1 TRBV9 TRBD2 TGTGCCAGCAGCGTAGGTACGCGGGGGAACTCCTACAATGAGCAGTTCTTC CASSVGTRGNSYNEQFF
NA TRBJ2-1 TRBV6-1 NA TGTGCCAGCAGCGACCTGGTGGGGGGAAATGAGCAGTTCTTC CASSDLVGGNEQFF
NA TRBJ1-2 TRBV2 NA TGTGCCAGCAACAGGGATAACTATGGCTACACCTTC CASNRDNYGYTF
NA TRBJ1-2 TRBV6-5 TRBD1 TGTGCCAGCAGTGACAGGGGGCTGGATGGCTACACCTTC CASSDRGLDGYTF